The 30 T cell receptor beta chains reported below all come from one sample, sequenced in a study of shared clonotypes between healthy human individuals. Method: immunoSEQ multiplex PCR; TCRdb's copy keeps in-frame clones and lacks some. The table includes some 380,000 clones, about 97% detected once. Sequenced sample: memory CD8+ T cells sorted from blood. Subset noted: CD45RO+ cells pooled with CCR7-negative TemRA cells. These receptors were obtained from a man aged 30 to 45 in good health.

The V gene is TRBV7-9, the J gene TRBJ1-4; D is undetermined. CDR3 length: 16 amino acids. Looked up from germline, CDR1 is SEHNR and CDR2 is FQNEAQ (reference sequence). Trimming took 0 bases from V and 4 from J, leaving 12 bases between them. CDR3 in amino acids: CASSLAGSGGNEKLFF. The DNA of the CDR3 is TGTGCCAGCAGCTTAGCGGGGTCTGGCGGTAATGAAAAACTGTTTTTT. Drawing the rest from reference TRBV7-9 and TRBJ1-4, the complete variable domain is DTGVSQNPRHKITKRGQNVTFRCDPISEHNRLYWYRQTLGQGPEFLTYFQNEAQLEKSRLLSDRFSAERPKGSFSTLEIQRTEQGDSAMYLCASSLAGSGGNEKLFFGSGTQLSVL.

The V call is TRBV7-8, the J call TRBJ1-4, with a tentative D call TRBD1 (6 bases). This CDR3 has 14 residues. Trimming removed 5 bases from V and 1 base from J, with 8 bases in between. Looked up from germline, CDR1 is SGHVS and CDR2 is FQNEAQ. CDR3 region: CASSQTGTNEKLFF. The CDR3 DNA follows: TGTGCCAGCAGCCAGACAGGAACTAATGAAAAACTGTTTTTT.

The V gene is TRBV7-3, the J gene TRBJ2-1, with TRBD2 matching 11 bases. The CDR3 has 16 amino acids. CDR1 SGHTA and CDR2 FQGTGA come from the germline V gene. Losses at the gene ends were 1 base for V and 4 bases for J; bases not matched to a gene: 3. The CDR3 here is CASSLRGTSGYNEQFF. CDR3 coding DNA: TGTGCCAGCAGCTTAAGGGGGACTAGCGGTTACAATGAGCAGTTCTTC.

V usage is TRBV19 and J usage is TRBJ2-4; 8 bases line up with TRBD1. Germline V gene sequence: CDR1 LNHDA, CDR2 SQIVND (reference sequence). With V trimmed by 7 bases and J by 3 bases, 11 bases remained unmatched. The length of the CDR3 is 16 residues. CDR3 nucleotides: TGTGCCAGTAACGATGGACAGGGAAGAGGCAAAAACATTCAGTACTTC. Translated: CASNDGQGRGKNIQYF.

The rearrangement uses TRBV27 and TRBJ2-7, with D unresolved. V lost 2 bases and J 4 bases, leaving 9 bases between the germline ends. Germline V gives CDR1 MNHEY, CDR2 SMNVEV (reference sequence). This CDR3 region has 13 residues. The CDR3 spells CASSLSFLYEQYF. The CDR3 DNA sequence: TGTGCCAGCAGTTTAAGTTTCCTATACGAGCAGTACTTC.

The CDR3 coding sequence is TGTGCCAGCAGCTTAAGCATGAACACTGAAGCTTTCTTT. It translates to CASSLSMNTEAFF. The chain has TRBV5-4 and TRBJ1-1; D gene ambiguous. The CDR3 consists of 13 residues. Trimming removed 2 bases at V and 0 bases at J, with 5 bases between. CDR1 is SGHNT, CDR2 YYREEE, per germline (reference sequence).

The J gene is TRBJ2-1, the V gene TRBV6-5; 8 bases align to TRBD2. J lost 0 bases, V lost 9 bases, and 7 bases had no gene match. Germline loops: CDR1 MNHEY, CDR2 SVGAGI. The length of the CDR3 is 15 residues. The CDR3 spells CASHTGTSSYNEQFF. The CDR3 coding sequence is TGTGCCAGTCATACCGGGACTAGCTCCTACAATGAGCAGTTCTTC.

V and J are TRBV5-1 and TRBJ2-1; weak D call: TRBD1 (6 bases). This CDR3 has 16 residues. Germline lookup yields CDR1 SGHRS and CDR2 YFSETQ. V was shortened by 0 bases and J by 0 bases, with 10 bases between the two germline ends. CDR3: CASSLDRVLSYNEQFF. The CDR3 DNA reads as TGCGCCAGCAGCTTGGACAGGGTTCTCTCCTACAATGAGCAGTTCTTC. The variable domain in full, completed from reference TRBV5-1 and TRBJ2-1, reads KAGVTQTPRYLIKTRGQQVTLSCSPISGHRSVSWYQQTPGQGLQFLFEYFSETQRNKGNFPGRFSGRQFSNSRSEMNVSTLELGDSALYLCASSLDRVLSYNEQFFGPGTRLTVL.

This rearrangement joins TRBV2 to TRBJ2-2; maybe TRBD2 (6 bases). CDR3 length equals 13 residues. The germline gives CDR1 SNHLY, CDR2 FYNNEI. Trimming took off 5 bases at V and 4 bases at J, with 8 bases between the two ends. The CDR3 spells CASSRDSTGELFF. CDR3 in DNA: TGTGCCAGCAGTAGGGACTCCACCGGGGAGCTGTTTTTT.

The V and J genes are TRBV9 and TRBJ2-1; tentative D call: TRBD2 (6 bases). The CDR3 consists of 14 residues. V gave up 4 bases and J gave up 6 bases, with 14 bases separating them. Germline-derived CDR1 and CDR2 are SGDLS and YYNGEE. The CDR3 loop reads CASSTTTRPNEQFF. CDR3 nucleotides: TGTGCCAGCAGCACAACGACTAGGCCCAATGAGCAGTTCTTC.

CDR3 DNA: TGCGCCAGCAGTGATGGCGGGAGGGCCAAAGATACGCAGTATTTT. Translating it yields CASSDGGRAKDTQYF. The rearrangement links TRBV10-2 to TRBJ2-3; 9 bases are shared with TRBD2. Germline CDR1 WSHSY, CDR2 SAAADI. The V gene end was trimmed by 3 bases and the J gene end by 5 bases; junction bases not matched to a gene: 6. The CDR3 consists of 15 residues.

This clone was seen more than once but under ten times. This chain uses TRBV9 with TRBJ2-2, with TRBD2 matching over 8 bases. V lost 0 bases to trimming and J lost 5 bases; unmatched junction nucleotides: 9. Germline-derived CDR1 and CDR2 are SGDLS and YYNGEE. This CDR3 region has 17 residues. DNA of the CDR3: TGTGCCAGCAGCGTAGCCTCGGGAGGGCTTAGAACCGGGGAGCTGTTTTTT. It encodes CASSVASGGLRTGELFF.

The chain employs TRBV7-3 and TRBJ2-2, with TRBD1 as a possible D gene (5 bases). CDR1 and CDR2 (germline): SGHTA, FQGTGA. The length of the CDR3 is 12 residues. V was pared by 5 bases and J by 4 bases, with 5 bases between. The CDR3 region is CASSQGTGELFF. The CDR3 coding sequence is TGTGCCAGCAGCCAGGGCACCGGGGAGCTGTTTTTT.

As regards this clone: Other nucleotide sequences in the sample specify the same CDR3. V is TRBV6-5 and J is TRBJ1-2, with 8 bases identical to TRBD1. The CDR3 loop spans 12 amino acids. CDR1 and CDR2 from the germline V gene are MNHEY and SVGAGI. V was clipped by 4 bases and J by 8 bases; unmatched bases: 3. CDR3 sequence reads: CASSFSGGGYTF. The CDR3, as DNA: TGTGCCAGCAGTTTTTCAGGGGGCGGCTACACCTTC.

The chain couples TRBV2 to TRBJ2-1; 8 bases agree with TRBD2. The CDR3 has 14 amino acids. V dropped 3 bases and J dropped 6; count of bases not matched to a gene: 4. Looked up from germline, CDR1 is SNHLY and CDR2 is FYNNEI. The CDR3 DNA is TGTGCCAGCAGTGACCCGGGACTAGGCAATGAGCAGTTCTTC. Translating gives CASSDPGLGNEQFF.

Concerning this clone: Additional DNA sequences in this sample encode the identical CDR3. The chain couples TRBV7-9 to TRBJ2-5; 8 bases line up with TRBD1. Germline CDR1 is SEHNR and CDR2 is FQNEAQ (reference sequence). V was clipped by 0 bases and J by 5 bases; unmatched bases: 2. The CDR3 sequence is 14 residues long. The CDR3 region is CASSLARGQETQYF. CDR3 coding DNA: TGTGCCAGCAGCTTAGCCAGGGGGCAGGAGACCCAGTACTTC.

The chain is built from TRBV7-8 and TRBJ2-7; 10 positions match TRBD2. CDR1 and CDR2 (germline): SGHVS, FQNEAQ. The CDR3 length is 16 residues. J was trimmed by 6 bases and V by 2 bases; bases with no gene match: 10. The CDR3 protein is CASSLKASSGRIEQYF. As DNA, the CDR3 is TGTGCCAGCAGCTTAAAAGCGTCTAGCGGGAGAATCGAGCAGTACTTC.

For this clone: Other nucleotide sequences in the sample specify the same CDR3. The V call is TRBV20-1, the J call TRBJ2-3; D remains unclear. CDR1 and CDR2 from the germline V gene are DFQATT and SNEGSKA (reference sequence). Trimming removed 6 bases from V and 2 bases from J, with 3 bases in between. The CDR3 extends over 10 amino acids. The CDR3: CSANTDTQYF. CDR3 DNA: TGCAGTGCGAACACAGATACGCAGTATTTT.

The chain has TRBV9 and TRBJ2-5; no firm D call. The germline V and J ends were trimmed by 4 bases and 5 bases, with 12 bases remaining between them. This CDR3 comprises 13 residues. CDR1 SGDLS and CDR2 YYNGEE come from the germline V gene. CDR3 coding DNA: TGTGCCAGCAGCCCCCGGGCTGGCGAGACCCAGTACTTC. Residues: CASSPRAGETQYF.

The chain couples TRBV29-1 to TRBJ1-2; D is uncertain. CDR3 length: 13 amino acids. Trimming cost V 5 bases and J 5 bases, with 15 bases left between them. CDR1 and CDR2 (germline): SQVTM, ANQGSEA. The CDR3 region is CSVSARLGYGYTF. CDR3 coding DNA: TGCAGCGTTTCCGCCCGGTTAGGTTATGGCTACACCTTC. The full variable domain, completed using reference TRBV29-1 and TRBJ1-2, is SAVISQKPSRDICQRGTSLTIQCQVDSQVTMMFWYRQQPGQSLTLIATANQGSEATYESGFVIDKFPISRPNLTFSTLTVSNMSPEDSSIYLCSVSARLGYGYTFGSGTRLTVV.

This clone was picked up one time. The gene calls are TRBV28 and TRBJ2-7; the D is unclear. In germline, CDR1 is MDHEN, CDR2 SYDVKM. The CDR3 contains 12 residues. Trimming took off 2 bases at V and 3 bases at J, with 5 bases between the two ends. The CDR3 sequence: CASSLQNYEQYF. As DNA, the CDR3 is TGTGCCAGCAGTTTACAAAACTACGAGCAGTACTTC.

The CDR3 protein is CASSLDRDGEKLFF. The CDR3, as DNA: TGTGCCAGCAGTTTGGACAGGGATGGAGAAAAACTGTTTTTT. The V call is TRBV6-1, the J call TRBJ1-4; 8 nucleotides match TRBD1. The CDR3 covers 14 residues. Germline-derived CDR1 and CDR2 are MNHNS and SASEGT. Trimming cost V 5 bases and J 8 bases; bases outside gene matches: 7.

This chain links TRBV28 with TRBJ1-1; no clear D. Per the germline V gene, CDR1 is MDHEN and CDR2 is SYDVKM. Trimming removed 6 bases from V and 1 base from J, with 18 bases in between. The CDR3 contains 16 residues. Here the CDR3 DNA reads TGTGCCAGCAGCTCCCTTTTTGGTGGGAAGAACACTGAAGCTTTCTTT. Translation: CASSSLFGGKNTEAFF.

J is TRBJ2-7 and V is TRBV25-1, with D unresolved. Germline V gene data show CDR1 as MGHDK and CDR2 as SYGVNS. V was pared by 4 bases and J by 4 bases, with 8 bases between. This CDR3 is built from 12 residues. Written as DNA, the CDR3 is TGTGCCAGCAGTGGAGAGAAGTACGAGCAGTACTTC. Protein sequence: CASSGEKYEQYF.

This chain joins TRBV6-5 and TRBJ2-5, with a tentative D call TRBD2 (5 bases). Germline assignment: CDR1 MNHEY and CDR2 SVGAGI. The V and J ends lost 8 bases and 0 bases respectively, with 10 bases between them. The length of the CDR3 is 13 residues. The CDR3 loop reads CASGSFYQETQYF. In DNA, the CDR3 is TGTGCCAGCGGGAGCTTCTACCAAGAGACCCAGTACTTC.

The DNA for the CDR3 is TGTGCCAGCAGTCCAAAGCCCTCGGGACAACTCTACGAGCAGTACTTC. Translation: CASSPKPSGQLYEQYF. The genes are TRBV27 and TRBJ2-7; D is possibly TRBD1 (6 bases). Trimming took 5 bases from V and 3 from J, leaving 20 bases between them. CDR1 and CDR2 (germline): MNHEY, SMNVEV (reference sequence). CDR3 length equals 16 residues.

This chain uses TRBV30 with TRBJ2-5; a weak D match, TRBD1 (5 bases). Matching the DNA end better, TRBJ2-7 makes the J call doubtful. Germline assignment: CDR1 GTSNPN and CDR2 SVGIG (reference sequence). The CDR3 is 14 residues long. Written as DNA, the CDR3 is TGTGCCTGGAGGCCAGGGTATGGGATCTACGAGCAGTACTTC. It specifies CAWRPGYGIYEQYF.

The gene calls are TRBV20-1 and TRBJ2-1; D remains ambiguous. Looked up from germline, CDR1 is DFQATT and CDR2 is SNEGSKA (reference sequence). The CDR3 is 11 residues long. The V end was cut by 6 bases, the J end by 7 bases, with 10 bases between. CDR3 in amino acids: CSALKTNEQFF. The CDR3 DNA reads TGCAGTGCCCTGAAAACGAATGAGCAGTTCTTC.

Points on this clone: The sample has other DNA sequences that encode this CDR3 too. This sequence joins TRBV20-1 and TRBJ2-7; D is uncertain. V shed 5 bases and J shed 3 bases, with 5 bases lying between them. This CDR3 has 10 residues. Germline values: CDR1 DFQATT, CDR2 SNEGSKA (reference sequence). In DNA form, the CDR3 reads TGCAGTGCTTCAATCTACGAGCAGTACTTC. Amino acid sequence: CSASIYEQYF.

The rearrangement joins TRBV7-6 to TRBJ2-5; D unresolved. The CDR3 has 15 residues. CDR1 is SGHVS and CDR2 is FNYEAQ in the germline V gene. With 5 bases removed from V and 4 bases from J, the gap between germline ends came to 17 bases. The CDR3 sequence: CASSPQWSGRETQYF. DNA for the CDR3: TGTGCCAGCAGCCCCCAGTGGTCGGGCCGAGAGACCCAGTACTTC.